This T cell receptor beta chain originates from a study of shared clonotypes between healthy human individuals (dated by TCRdb to 2020 to 2021). About the study as a whole: A few men and a couple of women, aged 18 to 49 years, made up the cohort. Per donor, three plates each were used for CD4 naive and CD4 memory, two for CD8 naive, and one for CD8 memory. Each donor's leukapheresis produced roughly between roughly 0.85 and 9.5 billion PBMCs. Blood TCR repertoires of five healthy adults were deeply sequenced to estimate repertoire size and the extent of clonotype sharing between individuals. To increase sequencing depth and limit assay-specific biases, TCR repertoire library preparation and sequencing were carried out by different laboratories using diverse techniques. General findings and caveats noted by the study authors: When several donors were compared, the shared fraction of clonotypes was 5% to 6.5% for naive CD4, more than 3% for naive CD8, 2.3% for memory CD4, and 0.4% for memory CD8. Only blood was sampled, and tissue TCR repertoires likely differ from those in blood. Rarefaction of sorted-subset datasets indicated incomplete sequencing despite the large sequencing depth. Based on pairwise subsampling, the degree of clonotype sharing among donors was expected to be affected by sequencing depth. Compared with non-shared clonotypes, the clonotypes found in all four sorted-subset donors had higher generation probabilities. The genetic and exposure-history diversity represented was limited by the small number of donors. Naive subsets generally had larger estimated clonotype richness than memory subsets did.

The donors were healthy, HIV-negative adults with no recently reported acute infections or vaccinations. All donors were Caucasian adults living in Nashville, Tennessee, USA. CD4+ T cells were enriched by magnetic negative selection; naive cells were then positively selected on CD45RA, and the negative fraction formed the memory subset. Blood was collected by leukapheresis, and PBMCs were isolated by Ficoll-Histopaque density gradient centrifugation and then cryopreserved in liquid nitrogen vapor phase. Analytical flow cytometry was used to check the purity and quantity of every magnetically sorted T cell population. Genomic DNA was isolated from every sorted fraction and measured by UV absorbance on a Nanodrop 2000c. From its cysteine to its phenylalanine, the CDR3 spans 14 amino acids. The sequence is cut down to CDR3 DNA, 42 bases in frame from base 1. The CDR1 and CDR2 encoded by the germline V gene are MNHEY and SVGAGI. Trimming removed 4 bases from V and 4 bases from J; the gene matches leave 4 bases unexplained.

This clone was counted a single time. Its specific antigen is unknown. No base qualities exist here, and no much larger clone lies one base off it. Other DNA sequences in this sample translate to the same CDR3. Using the deep immunoSEQ assay, TCR CDR3 regions were amplified from genomic DNA by multiplex PCR. Extracted genomic DNA from each cell subset was distributed evenly across all wells of several immunoSEQ 96-well plates, and each plate was treated as a replicate. For sorted subsets, roughly 190 ng of genomic DNA, equivalent to some 33,000 T cell genomes, went into each replicate PCR. The purified libraries were quantified using a Qubit 3.0 fluorometer, sized with a Bioanalyzer 2100, and then quantified again using the KAPA Library Quantification kit. Every immunoSEQ 96-well plate was sequenced on a separate single-read 150-cycle Illumina NextSeq 550 flow cell. Per the source publication's procedure: Because the immunoSEQ output included only junctional sequences and no quality scores, the filtering could not be the same as the filtering used for full-length reads. Sequences were annotated with PyIR, a Python wrapper for IgBLAST v1.9, and V/J genes and CDR3 were assigned using IMGT germline references. Reads were filtered out if the reads had weak V/J assignments (E-value above 1e-6), no CDR3, stop codons, out-of-frame junctions, or ambiguous translated residues. V3J clonotypes were defined as sequences sharing the same inferred V gene, J gene, and CDR3 amino acid sequence. The percentage overlap between two repertoires was calculated by dividing the number of shared unique clonotypes by the size of the smaller repertoire. Richness of each repertoire was evaluated using RTK rarefaction, the Chao1 estimator, and Recon v2.1 estimates of unobserved clonotypes. For all TCRbeta clonotypes obtained by the gDNA method from a handful of donors, generation probabilities were computed with OLGA. Not all clones reach the TCRdb copy of this immuneACCESS table, which keeps in-frame sequences only. Checked studies attribute under half of the gap to unresolved V genes and leave the rest unexplained. V, J and clone size are those of that table, while D and trimming were read from the DNA. The sample includes about 2,500,000 clones, with 85% to 95% observed a single time. In total, the top ten clones hold around 0.15% of the sample.

What was sequenced was naive CD4+ T cells sorted from blood. The cell subset or site label here, explained by the study, means: CD45RA+ positively selected. This receptor was obtained from a man between 18 and 35 years old in good health. The sequence is built from TRBV6-5 and TRBJ2-7; 10 of the junction bases match TRBD1. The CDR3 region: CASSSRTGGYEQYF. The DNA is TGTGCCAGCAGTTCAAGGACAGGGGGGTACGAGCAGTACTTC.